The rows below give T cell receptor beta chains drawn from one sample of a study of T-cell memory formation after mild COVID-19. TCRdb called the 5' RACE reads again in MiXCR, with one record for every CDR3 protein. The sample lists 500,000 to 600,000 distinct CDR3 sequences, approximately 19% occurring once. Sequenced material: PBMCs or a T cell subset sorted from them (not recorded which). These receptors were taken from an adult woman who had mild COVID-19 (a few samples of this study predate the infection). Cell type and time point are not known. Both conserved end residues are part of each CDR3. Each record gives: V gene, clone size, CDR3 length, J gene, D gene, CDR3 protein, CDR3 DNA. The D gene is left open where the match is weak. Some rows have no size entry. The others give once, few or many, or a class for an expanded clone.

TRBV11-2,NA,16,TRBJ2-3,TRBD2,CASSQTSGRARDTQYF,TGTGCCAGCAGCCAGACTAGCGGGAGGGCCCGGGATACGCAGTATTTT
TRBV5-6,few,15,TRBJ2-1,TRBD1,CASSLGDRRDNEQFF,TGTGCCAGCAGCTTGGGGGACAGGAGGGACAATGAGCAGTTCTTC
TRBV4-3,NA,19,TRBJ2-1,NA,CASSQDNQPIAASYNEQFF,TGCGCCAGCAGCCAAGATAACCAACCTATAGCGGCCTCCTACAATGAGCAGTTCTTC
TRBV29-1,NA,15,TRBJ1-3,NA,CSVAGTVISGNTIYF,TGCAGCGTCGCCGGGACGGTGATTTCTGGAAACACCATATATTTT
TRBV9,NA,14,TRBJ2-1,NA,CASSVLYGFDEQFF,TGTGCCAGCAGCGTATTATACGGGTTCGATGAGCAGTTCTTC
TRBV7-9,many,14,TRBJ2-7,NA,CASSLSGSAYEQYF,TGTGCCAGCAGCTTATCCGGGAGTGCCTACGAGCAGTACTTC
TRBV11-2,few,17,TRBJ1-4,TRBD1,CASSSHNRGSTNEKLFF,TGTGCCAGCAGCTCGCATAACAGGGGTTCAACTAATGAAAAACTGTTTTTT
TRBV20-1,NA,17,TRBJ2-6,NA,CSARAPGTLSGANVLTF,TGCAGTGCTAGAGCTCCCGGGACGCTCTCTGGGGCCAACGTCCTGACTTTC
TRBV12-3/TRBV12-4,NA,15,TRBJ1-6,NA,CASSRQGLGGSPLHF,TGTGCCAGCAGCCGTCAGGGCCTAGGGGGTTCACCCCTCCACTTT
TRBV5-1,once,13,TRBJ1-2,NA,CASSEPERYGYTF,TGCGCCAGCAGCGAACCTGAGAGATATGGCTACACCTTC
TRBV29-1,few,14,TRBJ1-1,NA,CSVEPFRGDTEAFF,TGCAGCGTTGAACCCTTTCGGGGAGACACTGAAGCTTTCTTT
TRBV5-1,few,11,TRBJ1-2,NA,CASRANYGYTF,TGCGCCAGCCGAGCTAACTATGGCTACACCTTC
TRBV4-1,few,15,TRBJ2-1,NA,CASSQDQGLYNEQFF,TGCGCCAGCAGCCAAGATCAGGGGCTCTACAATGAGCAGTTCTTC
TRBV24-1,NA,13,TRBJ2-7,TRBD1,CATGQGSSYEQYF,TGTGCCACGGGACAGGGGTCCTCCTACGAGCAGTACTTC
TRBV7-9,NA,15,TRBJ2-1,TRBD1,CASSSTGGWDNEQFF,TGTGCCAGCAGCTCCACAGGGGGCTGGGACAATGAGCAGTTCTTC
TRBV5-1,few,14,TRBJ2-1,NA,CASSIGTPYNEQFF,TGCGCCAGCAGCATTGGGACTCCCTACAATGAGCAGTTCTTC
TRBV5-4,NA,17,TRBJ1-1,NA,CASSQPPFGTPNTEAFF,TGTGCCAGCAGCCAACCCCCGTTTGGGACACCGAACACTGAAGCTTTCTTT
TRBV6-5,few,15,TRBJ2-2,NA,CASRSIIVVSGELFF,TGTGCCAGCAGATCCATCATCGTAGTTTCCGGGGAGCTGTTTTTT
TRBV7-2,many,14,TRBJ2-7,NA,CASSLVSSSYEQYF,TGTGCCAGCAGCTTAGTCAGTAGCTCCTACGAGCAGTACTTC
TRBV12-5,few,13,TRBJ2-3,NA,CASRRPVTDTQYF,TGCGCTAGCCGCCGACCCGTCACAGATACGCAGTATTTT
TRBV4-2,NA,16,TRBJ2-5,TRBD2,CASSRTTSGSRETQYF,TGTGCCAGCAGCCGCACGACTAGCGGGAGTCGGGAGACCCAGTACTTC
TRBV29-1,few,13,TRBJ1-1,NA,CSAMTRLNTEAFF,TGCAGCGCCATGACACGATTGAACACTGAAGCTTTCTTT
TRBV30,once,13,TRBJ2-7,TRBD1,CAWTMGTAYEQYF,TGTGCCTGGACGATGGGGACAGCCTACGAGCAGTACTTC
TRBV6-6,few,16,TRBJ2-7,TRBD2,CASTQLVAGGTYEQYF,TGTGCCAGCACCCAACTAGTAGCGGGAGGCACGTACGAGCAGTACTTC
TRBV12-3/TRBV12-4,few,15,TRBJ2-6,NA,CASISAITGANVLTF,TGTGCCAGCATTTCCGCTATAACTGGGGCCAACGTCCTGACTTTC
TRBV5-1,NA,16,TRBJ2-3,TRBD2,CASSTGLAGVTDTQYF,TGCGCCAGCAGCACCGGACTAGCGGGAGTCACAGATACGCAGTATTTT
TRBV12-3/TRBV12-4,few,17,TRBJ2-5,TRBD2,CASSSVLGGGTQETQYF,TGTGCCAGCAGCTCCGTTCTGGGGGGGGGAACTCAAGAGACCCAGTACTTC
TRBV9,many,15,TRBJ2-6,TRBD1,CASSLQGAGANVLTF,TGTGCCAGCAGCCTACAGGGGGCCGGGGCCAACGTCCTGACTTTC
TRBV5-1,many,14,TRBJ2-7,NA,CASSLDSFTSEQYF,TGCGCCAGCAGCTTGGACTCCTTCACATCCGAGCAGTACTTC